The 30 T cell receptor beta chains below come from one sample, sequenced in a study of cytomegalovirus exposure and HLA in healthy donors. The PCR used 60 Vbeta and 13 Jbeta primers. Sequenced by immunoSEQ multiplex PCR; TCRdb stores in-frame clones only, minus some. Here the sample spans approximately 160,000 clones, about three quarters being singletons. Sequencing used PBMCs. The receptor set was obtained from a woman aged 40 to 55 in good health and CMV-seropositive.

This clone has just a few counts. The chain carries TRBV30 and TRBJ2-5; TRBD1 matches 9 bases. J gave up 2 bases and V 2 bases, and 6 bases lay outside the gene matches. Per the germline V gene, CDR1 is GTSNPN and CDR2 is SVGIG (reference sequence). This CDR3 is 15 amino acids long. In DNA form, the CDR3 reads TGTGCCTGGAGTACCGGGACAGGGCGTCAAGAGACCCAGTACTTC. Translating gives CAWSTGTGRQETQYF. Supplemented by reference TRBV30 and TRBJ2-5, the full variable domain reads SQTIHQWPATLVQPVGSPLSLECTVEGTSNPNLYWYRQAAGRGLQLLFYSVGIGQISSEVPQNLSASRPQDRQFILSSKKLLLSDSGFYLCAWSTGTGRQETQYFGPGTRLLVL.

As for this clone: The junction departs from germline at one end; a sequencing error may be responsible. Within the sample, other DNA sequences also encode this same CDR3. CDR3 sequence reads: CASSQGRTRGNTEAFF. As DNA, the CDR3 is TGCGCCAGCAGCCAAGGGAGGACTCGAGGAAACACTGAGGCTTTCTTT. The chain couples TRBV4-3 to TRBJ1-1; D is unresolved. The germline V gene encodes CDR1 LGHNA and CDR2 YSLEER. This CDR3 comprises 16 residues.

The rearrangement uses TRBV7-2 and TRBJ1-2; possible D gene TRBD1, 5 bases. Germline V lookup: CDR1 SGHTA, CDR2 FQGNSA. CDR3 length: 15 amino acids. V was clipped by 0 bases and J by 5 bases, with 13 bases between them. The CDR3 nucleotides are TGTGCCAGCAGCTTAGCCATTGGGGCGCAGTATGGCTACACCTTC. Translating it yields CASSLAIGAQYGYTF.

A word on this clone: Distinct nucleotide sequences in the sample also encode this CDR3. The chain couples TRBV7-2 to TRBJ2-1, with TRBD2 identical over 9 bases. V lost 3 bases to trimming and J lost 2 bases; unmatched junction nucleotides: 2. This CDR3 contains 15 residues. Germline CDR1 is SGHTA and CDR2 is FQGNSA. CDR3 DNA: TGTGCCAGCAGCTTGACTAGCGGTCCCTACAATGAGCAGTTCTTC. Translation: CASSLTSGPYNEQFF.

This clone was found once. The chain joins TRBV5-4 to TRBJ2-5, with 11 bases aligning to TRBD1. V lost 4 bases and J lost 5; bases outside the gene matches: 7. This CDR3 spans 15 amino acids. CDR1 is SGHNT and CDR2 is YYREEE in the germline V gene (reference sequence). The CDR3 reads CASSDFRDRGETQYF. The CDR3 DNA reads TGTGCCAGCAGCGATTTCCGGGACAGGGGGGAGACCCAGTACTTC.

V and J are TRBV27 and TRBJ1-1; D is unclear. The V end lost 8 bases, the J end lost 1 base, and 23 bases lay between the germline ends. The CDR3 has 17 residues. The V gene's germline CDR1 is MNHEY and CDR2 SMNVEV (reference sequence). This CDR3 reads CASSSLARTTGNTEAFF. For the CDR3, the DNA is TGTGCCAGCTCCTCCCTCGCCCGAACTACCGGGAACACTGAAGCTTTCTTT.

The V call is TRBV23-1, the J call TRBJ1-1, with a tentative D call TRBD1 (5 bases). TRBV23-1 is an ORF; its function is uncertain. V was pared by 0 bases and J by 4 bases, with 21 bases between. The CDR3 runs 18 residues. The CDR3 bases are TGCGCCAGCAGTCAATCCAAGGGGCGCGGAAAGAAGGGCACTGAAGCTTTCTTT. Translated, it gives CASSQSKGRGKKGTEAFF.

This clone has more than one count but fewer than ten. CDR3: CASSEGQGAGTGELFF. CDR3 DNA sequence: TGTGCCAGCAGTGAGGGACAGGGGGCAGGAACCGGGGAGCTGTTTTTT. The chain employs TRBV2 and TRBJ2-2; 12 positions agree with TRBD1. The CDR3 length is 16 residues. Losses at the gene ends were 3 bases for V and 5 bases for J; bases not matched to a gene: 4. Per the germline V gene, CDR1 is SNHLY and CDR2 is FYNNEI.

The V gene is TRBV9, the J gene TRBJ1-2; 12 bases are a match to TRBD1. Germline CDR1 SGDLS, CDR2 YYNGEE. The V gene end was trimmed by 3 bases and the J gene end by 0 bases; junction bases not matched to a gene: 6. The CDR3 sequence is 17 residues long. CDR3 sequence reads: CASSAPGQGATNYGYTF. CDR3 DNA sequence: TGTGCCAGCAGCGCCCCGGGACAGGGGGCGACTAACTATGGCTACACCTTC.

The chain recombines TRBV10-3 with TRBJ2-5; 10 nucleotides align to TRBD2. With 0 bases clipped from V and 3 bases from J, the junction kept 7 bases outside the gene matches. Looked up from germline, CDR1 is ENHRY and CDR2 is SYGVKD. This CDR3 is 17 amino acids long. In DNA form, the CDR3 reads TGTGCCATCAGTGAGTCGAGGCTAGCGGGAGCAAAAGAGACCCAGTACTTC. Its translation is CAISESRLAGAKETQYF.

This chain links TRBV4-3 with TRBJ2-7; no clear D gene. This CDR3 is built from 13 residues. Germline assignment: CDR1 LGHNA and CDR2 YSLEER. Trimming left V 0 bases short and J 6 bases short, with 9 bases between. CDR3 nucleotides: TGCGCCAGCAGCCAAGATGTCCGGGTCGAGCAGTACTTC. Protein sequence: CASSQDVRVEQYF.

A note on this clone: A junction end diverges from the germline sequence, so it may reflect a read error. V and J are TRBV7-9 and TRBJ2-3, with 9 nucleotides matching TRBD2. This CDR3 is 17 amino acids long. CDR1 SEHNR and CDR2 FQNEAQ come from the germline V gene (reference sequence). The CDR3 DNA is TGTTCCAGCAGCGGGGGTCCGGGGCGGGGGGGTGAAGATACGCAGTATTTT. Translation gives CSSSGGPGRGGEDTQYF.

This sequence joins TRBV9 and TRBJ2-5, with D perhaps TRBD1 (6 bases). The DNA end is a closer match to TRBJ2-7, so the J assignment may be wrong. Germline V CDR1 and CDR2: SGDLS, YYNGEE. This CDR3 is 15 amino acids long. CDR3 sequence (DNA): TGTGCCAGCAGCGTAGAAACAGGGATGGCCTACGAGCAGTACTTC. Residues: CASSVETGMAYEQYF.

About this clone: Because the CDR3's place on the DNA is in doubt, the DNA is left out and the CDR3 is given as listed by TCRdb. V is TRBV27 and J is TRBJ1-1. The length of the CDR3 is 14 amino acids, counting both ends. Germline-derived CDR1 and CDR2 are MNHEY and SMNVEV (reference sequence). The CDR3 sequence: CASSSSGGNTEAFF.

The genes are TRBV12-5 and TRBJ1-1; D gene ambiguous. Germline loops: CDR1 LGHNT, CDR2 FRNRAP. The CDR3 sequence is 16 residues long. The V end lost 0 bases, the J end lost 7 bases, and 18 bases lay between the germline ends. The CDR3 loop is CASGLVLRHSRVEAFF. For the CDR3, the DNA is TGTGCTAGTGGTTTGGTACTCAGGCATTCGAGGGTTGAAGCTTTCTTT.

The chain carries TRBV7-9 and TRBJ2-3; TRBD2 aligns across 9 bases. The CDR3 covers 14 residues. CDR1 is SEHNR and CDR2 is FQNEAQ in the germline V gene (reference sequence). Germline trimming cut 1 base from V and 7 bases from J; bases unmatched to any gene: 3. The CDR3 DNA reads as TGTGCCAGCAGCTTAGTCAGCGGGGGGAATACGCAGTATTTT. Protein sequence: CASSLVSGGNTQYF.

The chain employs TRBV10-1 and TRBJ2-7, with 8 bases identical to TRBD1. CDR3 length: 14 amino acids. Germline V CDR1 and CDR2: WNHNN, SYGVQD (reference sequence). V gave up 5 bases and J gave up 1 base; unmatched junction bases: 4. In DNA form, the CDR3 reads TGCGCCAGCAGTAAGACAGGGGAATCCTACGAGCAGTACTTC. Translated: CASSKTGESYEQYF.

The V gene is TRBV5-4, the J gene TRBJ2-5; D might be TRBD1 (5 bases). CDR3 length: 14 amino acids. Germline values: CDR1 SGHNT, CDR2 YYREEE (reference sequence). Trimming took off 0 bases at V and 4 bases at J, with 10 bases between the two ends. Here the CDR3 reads CASSLAGGAETQYF. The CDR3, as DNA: TGTGCCAGCAGCTTGGCCGGTGGGGCAGAGACCCAGTACTTC.

The CDR3 here is CASSAGGLENEQFF. The CDR3 DNA follows: TGTGCCAGCAGCGCAGGGGGCTTGGAGAATGAGCAGTTCTTC. The chain employs TRBV21-1 and TRBJ2-1; the D segment call TRBD1 is taken from the table without a DNA check. TRBV21-1 is a known pseudogene. This CDR3 comprises 14 residues.

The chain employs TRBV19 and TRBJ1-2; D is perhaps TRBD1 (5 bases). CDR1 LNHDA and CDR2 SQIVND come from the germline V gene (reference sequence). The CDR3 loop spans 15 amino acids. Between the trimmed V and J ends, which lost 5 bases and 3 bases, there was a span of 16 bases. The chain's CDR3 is CASSGPSQGHYGYTF. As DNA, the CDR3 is TGTGCCAGTAGTGGCCCGAGTCAGGGTCACTATGGCTACACCTTC.

CDR3: CACLGGPHRATTF. CDR3 DNA: TGTGCCTGCCTGGGAGGACCCCACCGGGCTACGACCTTC. This chain joins TRBV30 and TRBJ1-2; D not resolved. Germline CDR1 is GTSNPN and CDR2 is SVGIG (reference sequence). CDR3 length: 13 amino acids. V was pared by 6 bases and J by 14 bases, with 25 bases between.

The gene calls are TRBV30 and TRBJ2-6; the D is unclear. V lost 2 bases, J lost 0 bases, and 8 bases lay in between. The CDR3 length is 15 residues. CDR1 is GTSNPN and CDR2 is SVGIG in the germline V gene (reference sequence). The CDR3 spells CAWSFRSSGANVLTF. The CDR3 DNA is TGTGCCTGGAGTTTCCGGAGCTCTGGGGCCAACGTCCTGACTTTC.

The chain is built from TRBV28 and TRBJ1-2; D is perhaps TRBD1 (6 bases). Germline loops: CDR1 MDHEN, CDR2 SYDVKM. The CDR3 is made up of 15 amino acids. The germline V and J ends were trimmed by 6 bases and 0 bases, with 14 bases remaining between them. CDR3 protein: CASRIRGRSNYGYTF. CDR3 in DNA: TGTGCCAGCAGGATCAGGGGAAGGTCTAACTATGGCTACACCTTC.

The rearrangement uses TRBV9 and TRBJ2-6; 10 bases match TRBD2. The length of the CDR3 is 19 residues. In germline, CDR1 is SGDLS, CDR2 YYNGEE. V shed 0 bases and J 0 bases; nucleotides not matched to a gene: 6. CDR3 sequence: CASSVGLSSGSSGANVLTF. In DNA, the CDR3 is TGTGCCAGCAGCGTAGGTCTATCTAGCGGGAGCTCTGGGGCCAACGTCCTGACTTTC.

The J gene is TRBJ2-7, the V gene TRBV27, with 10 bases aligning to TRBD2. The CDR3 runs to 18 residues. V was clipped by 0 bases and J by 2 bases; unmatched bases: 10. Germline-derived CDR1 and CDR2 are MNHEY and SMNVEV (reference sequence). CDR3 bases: TGTGCCAGCAGTTTATCGTCCCCCCTAGCGGGGGCTACCTACGAGCAGTACTTC. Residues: CASSLSSPLAGATYEQYF.

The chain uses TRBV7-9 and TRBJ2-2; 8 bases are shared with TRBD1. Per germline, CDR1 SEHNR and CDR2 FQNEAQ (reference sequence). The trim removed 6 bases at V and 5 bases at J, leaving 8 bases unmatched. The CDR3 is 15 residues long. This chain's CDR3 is CASRAGTGRTGELFF. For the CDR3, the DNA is TGTGCCAGCAGGGCCGGGACAGGTCGGACCGGGGAGCTGTTTTTT.

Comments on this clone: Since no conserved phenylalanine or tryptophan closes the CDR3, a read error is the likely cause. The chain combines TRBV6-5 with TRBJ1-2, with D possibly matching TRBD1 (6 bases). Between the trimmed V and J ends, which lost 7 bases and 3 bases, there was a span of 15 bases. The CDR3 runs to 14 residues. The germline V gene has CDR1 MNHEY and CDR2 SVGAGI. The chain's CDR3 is CASKAGGEDYGYTL. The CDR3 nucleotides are TGTGCCAGCAAGGCGGGGGGCGAGGACTATGGCTACACCCTC.

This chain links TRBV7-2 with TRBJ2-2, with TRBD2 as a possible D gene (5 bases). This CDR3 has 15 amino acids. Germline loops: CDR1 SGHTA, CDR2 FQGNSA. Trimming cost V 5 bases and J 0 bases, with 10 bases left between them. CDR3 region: CASSPLAANTGELFF. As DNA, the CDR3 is TGTGCCAGCAGCCCTCTAGCCGCGAACACCGGGGAGCTGTTTTTT.

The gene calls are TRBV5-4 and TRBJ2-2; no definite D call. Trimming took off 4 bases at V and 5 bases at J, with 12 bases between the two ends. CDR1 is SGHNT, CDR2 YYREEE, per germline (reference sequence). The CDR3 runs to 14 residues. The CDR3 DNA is TGTGCCAGCAGCCCCCCCCAGAGGACCGGGGAGCTGTTTTTT. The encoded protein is CASSPPQRTGELFF. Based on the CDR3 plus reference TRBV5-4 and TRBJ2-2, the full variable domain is ETGVTQSPTHLIKTRGQQVTLRCSSQSGHNTVSWYQQALGQGPQFIFQYYREEENGRGNFPPRFSGLQFPNYSSELNVNALELDDSALYLCASSPPQRTGELFFGEGSRLTVL.

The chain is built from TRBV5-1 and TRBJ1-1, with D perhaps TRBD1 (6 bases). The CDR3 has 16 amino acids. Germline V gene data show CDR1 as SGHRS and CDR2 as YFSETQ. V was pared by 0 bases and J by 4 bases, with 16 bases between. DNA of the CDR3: TGCGCCAGCAGCTTGGTTGGCGGGGGGCAAGGCACTGAAGCTTTCTTT. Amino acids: CASSLVGGGQGTEAFF.